These 26 T cell receptor beta chains were all obtained from the same sample, sequenced in a study of blood T cell repertoires in COVID-19. Assay used: immunoSEQ multiplex PCR; TCRdb lists only in-frame clones, some missing. This sample has 150,000 to 200,000 clones, with approximately 90% found just once. The sample comprised peripheral blood. All receptors come from a human donor in a cohort sampled during active COVID-19.

J is TRBJ2-3 and V is TRBV10-3, with TRBD2 matching 14 bases. Germline trimming cut 4 bases from V and 5 bases from J; bases unmatched to any gene: 11. Germline CDR1 and CDR2: ENHRY and SYGVKD. There are 18 residues in the CDR3. Here the CDR3 reads CAISGRERLAGGQDTQYF. In nucleotides, the CDR3 is TGTGCCATCAGTGGAAGGGAACGACTAGCGGGAGGGCAAGATACGCAGTATTTT.

The chain recombines TRBV29-1 with TRBJ2-1, with 13 bases fitting TRBD2. The CDR3 spans 18 residues. CDR1 and CDR2 (germline): SQVTM, ANQGSEA. V trimming: 2 bases; J trimming: 8 bases; junction bases outside the gene matches: 15. The CDR3 sequence is CSVEPGGARTSGSDEQFF. The DNA for the CDR3 is TGCAGCGTTGAACCAGGGGGCGCGAGGACTAGCGGGAGTGATGAGCAGTTCTTC.

This sequence joins TRBV2 and TRBJ2-1, with D tentatively TRBD2 (5 bases). V lost 5 bases and J lost 5, with 16 bases in between. CDR1 and CDR2 from the germline V gene are SNHLY and FYNNEI. The length of the CDR3 is 15 residues. CDR3 sequence reads: CASSKSRGTNNEQFF. The CDR3, as DNA: TGTGCCAGCAGTAAAAGTCGGGGAACAAACAATGAGCAGTTCTTC.

The chain joins TRBV9 to TRBJ2-7, with 10 bases matching TRBD2. Unmatched junction bases numbered 9, after V lost 4 bases and J lost 2 bases. This CDR3 spans 16 amino acids. The germline gives CDR1 SGDLS, CDR2 YYNGEE. CDR3: CASSLESSGGAYEQYF. The CDR3 nucleotides are TGTGCCAGCAGCTTAGAGTCAAGCGGGGGGGCCTACGAGCAGTACTTC.

The rearrangement links TRBV2 to TRBJ2-7, with 7 positions matching TRBD1. V gave up 3 bases and J gave up 0 bases; unmatched junction bases: 8. CDR1 SNHLY and CDR2 FYNNEI come from the germline V gene. The CDR3 is 16 residues long. CDR3 protein: CASSDTQGPLSYEQYF. CDR3 nucleotides: TGTGCCAGCAGTGACACACAGGGGCCCCTCTCCTACGAGCAGTACTTC. Together with reference TRBV2 and TRBJ2-7, the CDR3 gives the full variable domain: EPEVTQTPSHQVTQMGQEVILRCVPISNHLYFYWYRQILGQKVEFLVSFYNNEISEKSEIFDDQFSVERPDGSNFTLKIRSTKLEDSAMYFCASSDTQGPLSYEQYFGPGTRLTVT.

This chain joins TRBV10-3 and TRBJ2-7; 8 positions agree with TRBD1. Germline V CDR1 and CDR2: ENHRY, SYGVKD. With V trimmed by 4 bases and J by 2 bases, 4 bases remained unmatched. The length of the CDR3 is 14 residues. The CDR3 region is CAISAGGKAYEQYF. CDR3 nucleotides: TGTGCCATCAGTGCAGGGGGCAAGGCCTACGAGCAGTACTTC.

The chain joins TRBV5-1 to TRBJ1-2; 7 bases line up with TRBD1. The CDR3 sequence is 13 residues long. V gave up 4 bases and J gave up 8 bases; unmatched junction bases: 8. Germline CDR1 and CDR2: SGHRS and YFSETQ. This chain's CDR3 is CASSPQTGQGYTF. The CDR3 DNA sequence: TGCGCCAGCAGCCCTCAGACAGGGCAGGGCTACACCTTC.

This sequence joins TRBV5-1 and TRBJ2-7, with D tentatively TRBD1 (6 bases). The CDR3 loop spans 15 amino acids. V was cut by 3 bases and J by 7 bases, with 20 bases left in between. CDR1 SGHRS and CDR2 YFSETQ come from the germline V gene. The CDR3 protein is CASSSSGTRAEEQYF. CDR3 sequence (DNA): TGCGCCAGCAGCTCCTCCGGGACACGGGCTGAGGAGCAGTACTTC.

The chain is built from TRBV29-1 and TRBJ1-4, with TRBD1 matching 10 bases. CDR1 is SQVTM, CDR2 ANQGSEA, per germline. V lost 7 bases, J lost 4 bases, and 3 bases stayed unmatched. The CDR3 loop spans 13 amino acids. The CDR3 reads CSAGQGYNEKLFF. CDR3 nucleotides: TGCAGCGCGGGACAGGGGTATAATGAAAAACTGTTTTTT.

The chain links TRBV30 to TRBJ1-1; D perhaps matches TRBD1 (6 bases). V lost 8 bases and J 5 bases, leaving 18 bases between the germline ends. Germline CDR1 reads GTSNPN; CDR2 reads SVGIG (reference sequence). The CDR3 is 13 amino acids. The CDR3 sequence: CALTGGGRTEAFF. As DNA, the CDR3 is TGTGCCCTCACGGGCGGGGGGCGAACTGAAGCTTTCTTT.

The V and J genes are TRBV6-5 and TRBJ2-4; 8 bases fit TRBD2. The CDR3 runs 14 residues. With 5 bases clipped from V and 8 bases from J, the junction kept 8 bases outside the gene matches. Germline V CDR1 and CDR2: MNHEY, SVGAGI. As DNA, the CDR3 is TGTGCCAGCAGTACCCGGACGGGGGGGGACATTCAGTACTTC. Protein sequence: CASSTRTGGDIQYF.

V and J are TRBV7-2 and TRBJ2-3; possibly TRBD1 for D (6 bases). With 7 bases removed from V and 1 base from J, the gap between germline ends came to 12 bases. The CDR3 runs to 14 residues. Per germline, CDR1 SGHTA and CDR2 FQGNSA. CDR3 sequence reads: CASNLGAGTDTQYF. The CDR3 DNA is TGTGCCAGCAACCTGGGGGCGGGCACAGATACGCAGTATTTT.

The chain employs TRBV18 and TRBJ2-7; 7 nucleotides line up with TRBD2. CDR1 is KGHSH and CDR2 is LQKENI in the germline V gene. The CDR3 extends over 16 amino acids. Trimming took 2 bases from V and 3 from J; bases not matched to a gene: 10. The CDR3 region has the DNA TGTGCCAGCTCACCAAGCATCCGGGCTAGCGGCTACGAGCAGTACTTC. Its protein product is CASSPSIRASGYEQYF.

In its sample, this clone was seen a few times. The chain is built from TRBV15 and TRBJ2-3; weak D call: TRBD2 (6 bases). The CDR3 extends over 15 amino acids. The V end lost 4 bases, the J end lost 4 bases, and 15 bases lay between the germline ends. Per the germline V gene, CDR1 is LNHNV and CDR2 is YYDKDF (reference sequence). CDR3 nucleotide sequence: TGTGCCACCAGCACTATGGGGACTTCCCCAGATACGCAGTATTTT. Amino acids: CATSTMGTSPDTQYF.

The chain has TRBV28 and TRBJ1-5; 8 bases agree with TRBD1. Trimming took 3 bases from V and 3 from J; bases not matched to a gene: 7. The CDR3 is 16 residues long. Looked up from germline, CDR1 is MDHEN and CDR2 is SYDVKM. The CDR3 spells CASSLGTGGANQPQHF. CDR3 bases: TGTGCCAGCAGTTTGGGGACAGGTGGGGCCAATCAGCCCCAGCATTTT. The full variable domain, in which reference TRBV28 and TRBJ1-5 provide the parts outside the CDR3, is DVKVTQSSRYLVKRTGEKVFLECVQDMDHENMFWYRQDPGLGLRLIYFSYDVKMKEKGDIPEGYSVSREKKERFSLILESASTNQTSMYLCASSLGTGGANQPQHFGDGTRLSIL.

This rearrangement joins TRBV28 to TRBJ2-7, with D uncertain. Germline CDR1 is MDHEN and CDR2 is SYDVKM. The V end lost 6 bases, the J end lost 4 bases, and 16 bases lay between the germline ends. There are 14 residues in the CDR3. The CDR3 spells CASRSGMTHYEQYF. DNA of the CDR3: TGTGCCAGCAGATCAGGTATGACCCATTACGAGCAGTACTTC.

The rearrangement uses TRBV7-9 and TRBJ2-7, with TRBD1 matching over 10 bases. CDR3 length equals 15 residues. CDR1 and CDR2 from the germline V gene are SEHNR and FQNEAQ (reference sequence). V gave up 5 bases and J gave up 3 bases; unmatched junction bases: 7. CDR3 nucleotides: TGTGCCAGCAGCACTGGGACAGGGGCGAGCTACGAGCAGTACTTC. It is translated as CASSTGTGASYEQYF.

The chain joins TRBV5-4 to TRBJ1-2, with a possible D match to TRBD1 (5 bases). The CDR3 totals 14 residues. Trimming stripped 5 bases from V and 7 bases from J, with 18 bases between. Germline V CDR1 and CDR2: SGHNT, YYREEE (reference sequence). CDR3 sequence (DNA): TGTGCCAGCAGACCAACAGGCGACCCAACTGGCTACACCTTC. It yields the protein CASRPTGDPTGYTF. Together with reference TRBV5-4 and TRBJ1-2, the CDR3 gives the full variable domain: ETGVTQSPTHLIKTRGQQVTLRCSSQSGHNTVSWYQQALGQGPQFIFQYYREEENGRGNFPPRFSGLQFPNYSSELNVNALELDDSALYLCASRPTGDPTGYTFGSGTRLTVV.

Note on this clone: Germline is not matched at one junction end, which may reflect a read error. This sequence joins TRBV6-4 and TRBJ1-2, with D uncertain. This CDR3 spans 10 amino acids. Germline CDR1 reads MRHNA; CDR2 reads SNTAGT. The CDR3 reads CASTGVGRLF. CDR3 bases: TGTGCCAGCACCGGAGTGGGTCGCCTCTTC.

V and J are TRBV30 and TRBJ2-7, with D perhaps matching TRBD1 (5 bases). V lost 0 bases and J 2 bases, leaving 14 bases between the germline ends. The CDR3 contains 15 residues. In germline, CDR1 is GTSNPN, CDR2 SVGIG (reference sequence). CDR3 residues: CAWSVEQVGTYEQYF. The CDR3 bases are TGTGCCTGGAGTGTCGAACAGGTGGGGACCTACGAGCAGTACTTC.

The gene calls are TRBV21-1 and TRBJ1-2. TRBV21-1 is designated a pseudogene. The CDR3 has 13 amino acids. CDR3 residues: CASSYREGGGYTF. CDR3 nucleotide sequence: TGTGCCAGCAGCTATAGAGAAGGAGGTGGCTACACCTTC.

J is TRBJ2-1 and V is TRBV30, with TRBD1 identical over 9 bases. The CDR3 totals 14 residues. V lost 5 bases, J lost 10 bases, and 12 bases stayed unmatched. Germline CDR1 reads GTSNPN; CDR2 reads SVGIG (reference sequence). CDR3 protein: CAWYPGQGIGEQFF. The CDR3 DNA reads as TGTGCCTGGTATCCGGGACAGGGAATCGGCGAGCAGTTCTTC.

The chain combines TRBV20-1 with TRBJ2-6, with 8 bases matching TRBD1. The CDR3 loop spans 17 amino acids. V was pared by 3 bases and J by 4 bases, with 11 bases of the junction left unmatched. Germline V lookup: CDR1 DFQATT, CDR2 SNEGSKA (reference sequence). The CDR3, as DNA: TGCAGTGCTAGTTTGGGCAGGGGGCCTTCGGGGGCCAACGTCCTGACTTTC. Translating it yields CSASLGRGPSGANVLTF.

The J gene is TRBJ1-1, the V gene TRBV19; D remains ambiguous. Germline V lookup: CDR1 LNHDA, CDR2 SQIVND (reference sequence). The CDR3 contains 13 residues. Trimming shortened V by 5 bases and J by 4 bases, and 11 bases separated the two germline ends. CDR3 coding DNA: TGTGCCAGTAGTGGGCCACGGATCACTGAAGCTTTCTTT. This codes for CASSGPRITEAFF.

This chain uses TRBV27 with TRBJ1-1, with D unresolved. Germline lookup yields CDR1 MNHEY and CDR2 SMNVEV (reference sequence). V lost 8 bases and J lost 5, with 12 bases in between. This CDR3 region has 12 residues. CDR3 in DNA: TGTGCCAGCCGAGGGTTGAGGACTGAAGCTTTCTTT. Protein sequence: CASRGLRTEAFF.

The rearrangement uses TRBV28 and TRBJ1-1; 10 nucleotides align to TRBD1. Germline CDR1 MDHEN, CDR2 SYDVKM. After removal of 5 bases from V and 3 bases from J, the junction contained 6 bases not matched to a gene. There are 15 residues in the CDR3. The DNA for the CDR3 is TGTGCCAGCAGTGTTACCGGGACAGGGGACACTGAAGCTTTCTTT. Its translation: CASSVTGTGDTEAFF. The complete variable domain, with remaining parts taken from reference TRBV28 and TRBJ1-1, reads DVKVTQSSRYLVKRTGEKVFLECVQDMDHENMFWYRQDPGLGLRLIYFSYDVKMKEKGDIPEGYSVSREKKERFSLILESASTNQTSMYLCASSVTGTGDTEAFFGQGTRLTVV.